Described below is a single T cell receptor beta chain sequence and its context. Its target is unknown. The CDR3 consists of 16 residues. Per the germline V gene, CDR1 is DFQATT and CDR2 is SNEGSKA (reference sequence). Trimming took 4 bases from V and 3 from J, leaving 20 bases between them. TCRdb analysed the 5' RACE reads with MiXCR anew, one entry per CDR3 protein. The repertoire has some 760,000 distinct CDR3 sequences, 15% to 20% of them found once; the top ten carry about an eighth. The data stem from a study of identical twins. General study results and limits: Invariant MAIT and iNKT cells are populations that could partly confound zero-insertion analyses.

This same sample was also taken into another study, of T cells expressing NK-cell markers. This second report adds: No clear determination of HCMV specificity was made for expanded NKG2C+ T cell clones.

The rearrangement links TRBV20-1 to TRBJ2-3, with D maybe TRBD2 (7 bases). Sequencing input: PBMCs. This receptor was taken from a woman aged 18-29 years in good health. This chain's CDR3 is CSAKSRRGAGTDTQYF. The CDR3 nucleotides are TGCAGTGCTAAAAGCCGTCGGGGGGCAGGTACAGATACGCAGTATTTT.